This T cell receptor beta chain was found in a study of patients and donors after allogeneic stem cell transplantation. V gave up 5 bases and J gave up 5 bases; unmatched junction bases: 14. This CDR3 comprises 17 residues. CDR1 is DFQATT and CDR2 is SNEGSKA in the germline V gene (reference sequence). MiXCR, applied by TCRdb to the RT-PCR reads, yields one record per CDR3 protein. The sample shows about 230,000 distinct CDR3 sequences, 13% to 15% of them seen only once. Sequenced: blood, either unsorted or a sorted T cell fraction (not recorded which). The TCR originated in a human donor who was either an allogeneic HSCT recipient or a stem cell or donor lymphocyte infusion donor (not recorded which). It is not recorded whose cells these are; they may come from a transplant donor. The rearrangement joins TRBV20-1 to TRBJ2-5, with 13 bases fitting TRBD2. CDR3 bases: TGCAGTGCTCAGATCGGCACTAGCGGGAGGGCGTTGGAGACCCAGTACTTC. Protein product: CSAQIGTSGRALETQYF.